Listed below are T cell receptor beta chains from one sample, sequenced in a study of blood T cell repertoires in COVID-19. TCRdb's table, derived via immunoSEQ multiplex PCR, lists solely in-frame clones and lacks some. The repertoire holds some 38,000 clones, with approximately 90% as singletons. The sequencing input was peripheral blood. These receptors originate from a young woman in a cohort sampled during active COVID-19. CDR3s include the opening cysteine and the closing phenylalanine or tryptophan. D genes are given only for firm matches. Clone size, where shown, is once, few, many, or a class for clones that have expanded.

j_gene: TRBJ2-1
abundance: -
v_gene: TRBV19
d_gene: TRBD2
CDR3aa: CASSTSGRAYNEQFF
CDR3nt: TGTGCCAGTAGTACTAGCGGGAGGGCGTACAATGAGCAGTTCTTC

j_gene: TRBJ2-7
abundance: -
v_gene: TRBV27
d_gene: TRBD1
CDR3aa: CASSPRGTGGEQYF
CDR3nt: TGTGCCAGCAGTCCAAGGGGGACAGGGGGCGAGCAGTACTTC

j_gene: TRBJ2-3
abundance: -
v_gene: TRBV5-4
d_gene: TRBD2
CDR3aa: CAMTSGRSTDTQYF
CDR3nt: TGTGCCATGACTAGCGGGCGTAGCACAGATACGCAGTATTTT

j_gene: TRBJ2-7
abundance: -
v_gene: TRBV3-1/TRBV3-2
d_gene: -
CDR3aa: CASSQVLFSYEQYF
CDR3nt: TGTGCCAGCAGCCAAGTTCTCTTCTCCTACGAGCAGTACTTC

j_gene: TRBJ2-7
abundance: once
v_gene: TRBV10-2
d_gene: -
CDR3aa: CASSESDGLAKNEQYF
CDR3nt: TGCGCCAGCAGTGAGTCGGATGGGCTAGCTAAGAACGAGCAGTACTTC

j_gene: TRBJ2-2
abundance: -
v_gene: TRBV28
d_gene: -
CDR3aa: CASRIDSGAGELFF
CDR3nt: TGTGCCAGCAGGATCGATTCGGGAGCCGGGGAGCTGTTTTTT

j_gene: TRBJ1-4
abundance: -
v_gene: TRBV28
d_gene: -
CDR3aa: CASSWTRMAEKLFF
CDR3nt: TGTGCCAGCAGTTGGACTCGTATGGCTGAAAAACTGTTTTTT

j_gene: TRBJ1-6
abundance: -
v_gene: TRBV18
d_gene: -
CDR3aa: CASSPVKTANSPLHF
CDR3nt: TGTGCCAGCTCACCAGTAAAAACAGCAAATTCACCCCTCCACTTT

j_gene: TRBJ1-3
abundance: -
v_gene: TRBV25-1
d_gene: -
CDR3aa: CASSDPETENGNTIYF
CDR3nt: TGTGCCAGCAGTGATCCGGAGACAGAGAATGGAAACACCATATATTTT

j_gene: TRBJ2-5
abundance: -
v_gene: TRBV6-5
d_gene: TRBD2
CDR3aa: CASRVAGGETQYF
CDR3nt: TGTGCCAGCAGAGTAGCGGGAGGAGAGACCCAGTACTTC

j_gene: TRBJ1-1
abundance: -
v_gene: TRBV28
d_gene: -
CDR3aa: CASSFGLSEAFF
CDR3nt: TGTGCCAGCAGTTTTGGGCTTTCTGAAGCTTTCTTT

j_gene: TRBJ2-7
abundance: -
v_gene: TRBV10-3
d_gene: -
CDR3aa: CAIGGDRLNYEQYF
CDR3nt: TGTGCCATCGGGGGGGACAGGCTGAACTACGAGCAGTACTTC

j_gene: TRBJ1-5
abundance: -
v_gene: TRBV28
d_gene: -
CDR3aa: CASSLINQPQHF
CDR3nt: TGTGCCAGCAGTTTAATAAATCAGCCCCAGCATTTT

j_gene: TRBJ2-7
abundance: -
v_gene: TRBV6-6
d_gene: -
CDR3aa: CASKPSGSTKAYEQYF
CDR3nt: TGTGCCAGCAAACCCAGCGGGTCTACGAAGGCCTACGAGCAGTACTTC

j_gene: TRBJ2-7
abundance: -
v_gene: TRBV12-3/TRBV12-4
d_gene: TRBD1
CDR3aa: CASSQTGYEQYF
CDR3nt: TGTGCCAGCAGTCAGACAGGGTACGAGCAGTACTTC

j_gene: TRBJ2-5
abundance: once
v_gene: TRBV29-1
d_gene: -
CDR3aa: CSVEPRGETQYF
CDR3nt: TGCAGCGTTGAACCCAGGGGAGAGACCCAGTACTTC

j_gene: TRBJ2-3
abundance: -
v_gene: TRBV10-3
d_gene: TRBD1
CDR3aa: CAISESDRGGTDTQYF
CDR3nt: TGTGCCATCAGTGAATCGGACAGGGGAGGGACAGATACGCAGTATTTT

j_gene: TRBJ2-3
abundance: -
v_gene: TRBV6-5
d_gene: -
CDR3aa: CASSYHEVTDTQYF
CDR3nt: TGTGCCAGCAGTTACCATGAGGTGACAGATACGCAGTATTTT

j_gene: TRBJ2-1
abundance: once
v_gene: TRBV28
d_gene: -
CDR3aa: CASSPGGRTPSYNEQFF
CDR3nt: TGTGCCAGCAGCCCTGGTGGGAGGACGCCCTCCTACAATGAGCAGTTCTTC

j_gene: TRBJ2-2
abundance: -
v_gene: TRBV24-1
d_gene: -
CDR3aa: CATCPATNTGELFF
CDR3nt: TGTGCCACCTGTCCAGCGACGAACACCGGGGAGCTGTTTTTT

j_gene: TRBJ1-2
abundance: -
v_gene: TRBV19
d_gene: -
CDR3aa: CASSMLQGNYGYTF
CDR3nt: TGTGCCAGTAGTATGCTTCAGGGTAACTATGGCTACACCTTC

j_gene: TRBJ2-5
abundance: -
v_gene: TRBV7-7
d_gene: -
CDR3aa: CASSWQQGNWETQYF
CDR3nt: TGTGCTAGCAGCTGGCAGCAGGGCAATTGGGAGACCCAGTACTTC

j_gene: TRBJ2-6
abundance: once
v_gene: TRBV15
d_gene: -
CDR3aa: CATREGSASGANVLTF
CDR3nt: TGTGCCACCAGGGAGGGAAGCGCGTCTGGGGCCAACGTCCTGACTTTC

j_gene: TRBJ2-7
abundance: -
v_gene: TRBV5-1
d_gene: -
CDR3aa: CASRPDSSYEQYF
CDR3nt: TGCGCCAGCAGACCGGACTCGTCCTACGAGCAGTACTTC

j_gene: TRBJ1-1
abundance: -
v_gene: TRBV10-1
d_gene: -
CDR3aa: CASSGTRSPEAFF
CDR3nt: TGCGCCAGCAGCGGGACACGGAGCCCTGAAGCTTTCTTT

j_gene: TRBJ2-1
abundance: -
v_gene: TRBV19
d_gene: TRBD2
CDR3aa: CASTDSGRASGQFF
CDR3nt: TGTGCCAGTACCGATAGCGGGAGGGCCAGTGGGCAGTTCTTC

j_gene: TRBJ1-3
abundance: -
v_gene: TRBV28
d_gene: TRBD1
CDR3aa: CASTPGTGVHVNTIYF
CDR3nt: TGTGCCAGCACCCCTGGGACAGGGGTTCATGTAAACACCATATATTTT

j_gene: TRBJ1-4
abundance: once
v_gene: TRBV27
d_gene: TRBD1
CDR3aa: CASSLGRTGINEKLFF
CDR3nt: TGTGCCAGCAGTTTAGGCCGGACAGGGATTAATGAAAAACTGTTTTTT

j_gene: TRBJ2-1
abundance: -
v_gene: TRBV27
d_gene: TRBD1
CDR3aa: CASSPGGDRGMNEQFF
CDR3nt: TGTGCCAGCAGCCCTGGGGGGGACAGGGGTATGAATGAGCAGTTCTTC

j_gene: TRBJ2-4
abundance: -
v_gene: TRBV24-1
d_gene: TRBD2
CDR3aa: CATSDSGGGAQNIQYF
CDR3nt: TGTGCCACCAGTGATTCGGGCGGGGGGGCTCAAAACATTCAGTACTTC

j_gene: TRBJ2-1
abundance: -
v_gene: TRBV11-3
d_gene: -
CDR3aa: CASSTTTSPFYEQFF
CDR3nt: TGTGCCAGCAGCACAACGACTAGTCCTTTTTATGAGCAGTTCTTC

j_gene: TRBJ2-5
abundance: -
v_gene: TRBV11-1
d_gene: -
CDR3aa: CASSLAERDTKRTQYF
CDR3nt: TGTGCCAGCAGCTTAGCGGAAAGGGACACAAAGAGGACCCAGTACTTC

j_gene: TRBJ1-1
abundance: -
v_gene: TRBV7-6
d_gene: -
CDR3aa: CASSLAARWDTEAFF
CDR3nt: TGTGCCAGCAGCTTAGCGGCCAGGTGGGACACTGAAGCTTTCTTT

j_gene: TRBJ1-5
abundance: few
v_gene: TRBV9
d_gene: -
CDR3aa: CASSVDSGGNQPQHF
CDR3nt: TGTGCCAGCAGCGTAGATTCTGGAGGAAATCAGCCCCAGCATTTT

j_gene: TRBJ2-3
abundance: -
v_gene: TRBV4-3
d_gene: TRBD2
CDR3aa: CASSQDSLAGGTDTQYF
CDR3nt: TGCGCCAGCAGCCAAGATTCACTAGCGGGAGGCACAGATACGCAGTATTTT

j_gene: TRBJ2-3
abundance: -
v_gene: TRBV4-2
d_gene: -
CDR3aa: CASSQGRADTQYF
CDR3nt: TGTGCCAGCAGCCAAGGCCGGGCAGATACGCAGTATTTT

j_gene: TRBJ1-2
abundance: -
v_gene: TRBV28
d_gene: -
CDR3aa: CASSSPRRVRYGYTF
CDR3nt: TGTGCCAGCAGTTCCCCCCGGCGGGTACGCTATGGCTACACCTTC

j_gene: TRBJ2-5
abundance: -
v_gene: TRBV5-5
d_gene: TRBD2
CDR3aa: CASSLGTSGRGETQYF
CDR3nt: TGTGCCAGCAGCTTGGGGACTAGCGGGAGGGGGGAGACCCAGTACTTC

j_gene: TRBJ2-5
abundance: -
v_gene: TRBV6-2/TRBV6-3
d_gene: TRBD1
CDR3aa: CASSYGQGDKTQYF
CDR3nt: TGTGCCAGCAGTTACGGCCAGGGGGACAAGACCCAGTACTTC

j_gene: TRBJ2-2
abundance: -
v_gene: TRBV19
d_gene: TRBD2
CDR3aa: CASGGGEGTGELFF
CDR3nt: TGTGCCAGTGGGGGTGGGGAGGGCACCGGGGAGCTGTTTTTT

j_gene: TRBJ2-1
abundance: -
v_gene: TRBV7-2
d_gene: TRBD2
CDR3aa: CASSLVLAVYNEQFF
CDR3nt: TGTGCCAGCAGCTTAGTACTAGCGGTCTACAATGAGCAGTTCTTC